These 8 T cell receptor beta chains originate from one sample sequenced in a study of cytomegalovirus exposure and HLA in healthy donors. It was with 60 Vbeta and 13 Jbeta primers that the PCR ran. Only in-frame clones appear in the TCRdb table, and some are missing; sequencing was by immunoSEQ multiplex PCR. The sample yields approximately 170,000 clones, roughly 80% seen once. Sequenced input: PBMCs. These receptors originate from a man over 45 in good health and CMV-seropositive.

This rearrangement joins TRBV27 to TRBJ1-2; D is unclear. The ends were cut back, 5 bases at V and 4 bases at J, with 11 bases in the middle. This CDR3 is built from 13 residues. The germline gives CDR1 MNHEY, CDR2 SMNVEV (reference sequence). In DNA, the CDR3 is TGTGCCAGCAGTCCCCTTGACACCTATGGCTACACCTTC. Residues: CASSPLDTYGYTF.

The CDR3 bases are TGTGCCAGCAGCCGACGGGGGAGCGGAGACAATGAGCAGTTCTTC. Protein product: CASSRRGSGDNEQFF. The V and J genes are TRBV7-9 and TRBJ2-1, with D possibly matching TRBD2 (6 bases). The germline CDR1 and CDR2 sequences are SEHNR and FQNEAQ (reference sequence). V was shortened by 5 bases and J by 5 bases, with 16 bases between the two germline ends. The CDR3 runs to 15 residues.

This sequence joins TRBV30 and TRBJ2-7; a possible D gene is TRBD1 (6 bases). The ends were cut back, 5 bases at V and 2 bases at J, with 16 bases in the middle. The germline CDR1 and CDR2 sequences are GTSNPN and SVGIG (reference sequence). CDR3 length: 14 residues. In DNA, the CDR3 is TGTGCCTGGGGCGACAGGAAAAAGGCCTACGAGCAGTACTTC. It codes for CAWGDRKKAYEQYF.

DNA of the CDR3: TGTGCCAGCAGCCTCCGAGGTGCGCAGCGTGAAAAACTGTTTTTT. It yields the protein CASSLRGAQREKLFF. The V gene is TRBV5-4, the J gene TRBJ1-4; unclear D gene. V lost 4 bases and J lost 7, with 17 bases in between. CDR1 is SGHNT, CDR2 YYREEE, per germline (reference sequence). The CDR3 totals 15 residues. Full variable domain (rest looked up from reference TRBV5-4 and TRBJ1-4): ETGVTQSPTHLIKTRGQQVTLRCSSQSGHNTVSWYQQALGQGPQFIFQYYREEENGRGNFPPRFSGLQFPNYSSELNVNALELDDSALYLCASSLRGAQREKLFFGSGTQLSVL.

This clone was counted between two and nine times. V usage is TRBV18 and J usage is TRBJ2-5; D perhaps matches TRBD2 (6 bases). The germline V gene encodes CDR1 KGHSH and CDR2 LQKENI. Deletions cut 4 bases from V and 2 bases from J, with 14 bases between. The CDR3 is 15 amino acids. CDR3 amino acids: CASSLLSRGQETQYF. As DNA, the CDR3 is TGTGCCAGCTCACTCCTCTCGCGGGGACAAGAGACCCAGTACTTC.

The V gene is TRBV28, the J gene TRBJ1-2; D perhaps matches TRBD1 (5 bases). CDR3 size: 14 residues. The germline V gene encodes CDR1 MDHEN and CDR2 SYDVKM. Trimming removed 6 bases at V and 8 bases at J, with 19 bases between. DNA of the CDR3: TGTGCCAGCAGCTCCCCCGACAGACTTGGGGGCTACACCTTC. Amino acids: CASSSPDRLGGYTF.

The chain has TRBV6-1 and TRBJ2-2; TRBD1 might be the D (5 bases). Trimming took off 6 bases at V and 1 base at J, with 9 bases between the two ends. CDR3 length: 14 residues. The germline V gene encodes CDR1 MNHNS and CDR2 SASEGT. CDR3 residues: CASRATGNTGELFF. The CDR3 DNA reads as TGTGCCAGCAGGGCTACAGGGAACACCGGGGAGCTGTTTTTT.

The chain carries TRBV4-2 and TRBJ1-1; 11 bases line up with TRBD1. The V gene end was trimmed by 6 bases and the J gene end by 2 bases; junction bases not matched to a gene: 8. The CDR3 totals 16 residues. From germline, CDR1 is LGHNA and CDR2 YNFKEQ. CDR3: CASSFIGQGANTEAFF. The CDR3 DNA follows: TGTGCCAGCAGTTTTATTGGACAGGGGGCAAACACTGAAGCTTTCTTT.